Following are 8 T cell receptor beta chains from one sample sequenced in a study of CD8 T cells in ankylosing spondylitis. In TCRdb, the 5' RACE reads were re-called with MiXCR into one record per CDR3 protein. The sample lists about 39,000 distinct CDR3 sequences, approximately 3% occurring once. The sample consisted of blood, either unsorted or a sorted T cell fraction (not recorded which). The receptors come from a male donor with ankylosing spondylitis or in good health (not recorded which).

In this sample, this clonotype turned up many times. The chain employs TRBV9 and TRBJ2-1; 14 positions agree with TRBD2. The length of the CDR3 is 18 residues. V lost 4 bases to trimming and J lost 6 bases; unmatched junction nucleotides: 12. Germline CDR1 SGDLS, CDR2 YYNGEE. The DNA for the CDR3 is TGTGCCAGCAGCCCGTCGACTAGCGGGGGGGCTCGAGTCAATGAGCAGTTCTTC. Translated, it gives CASSPSTSGGARVNEQFF.

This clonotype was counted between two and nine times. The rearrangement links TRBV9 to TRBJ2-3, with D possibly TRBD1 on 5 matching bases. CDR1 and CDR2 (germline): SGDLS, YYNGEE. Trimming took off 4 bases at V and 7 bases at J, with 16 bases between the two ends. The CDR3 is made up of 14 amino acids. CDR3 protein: CASSTRLTDHTQYF. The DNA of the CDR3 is TGTGCCAGCAGCACCCGCCTGACAGACCATACGCAGTATTTT.

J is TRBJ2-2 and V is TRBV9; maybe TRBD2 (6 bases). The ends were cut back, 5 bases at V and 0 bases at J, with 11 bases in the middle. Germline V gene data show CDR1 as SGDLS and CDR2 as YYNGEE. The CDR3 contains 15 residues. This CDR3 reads CASRGGLANTGELFF. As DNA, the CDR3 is TGTGCCAGCAGAGGAGGGCTAGCGAACACCGGGGAGCTGTTTTTT.

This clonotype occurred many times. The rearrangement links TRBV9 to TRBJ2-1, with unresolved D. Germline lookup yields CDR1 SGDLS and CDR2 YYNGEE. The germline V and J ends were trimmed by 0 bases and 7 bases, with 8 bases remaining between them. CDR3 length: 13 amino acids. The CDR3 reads CASSVASKNEQFF. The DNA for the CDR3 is TGTGCCAGCAGCGTAGCGTCGAAGAATGAGCAGTTCTTC.

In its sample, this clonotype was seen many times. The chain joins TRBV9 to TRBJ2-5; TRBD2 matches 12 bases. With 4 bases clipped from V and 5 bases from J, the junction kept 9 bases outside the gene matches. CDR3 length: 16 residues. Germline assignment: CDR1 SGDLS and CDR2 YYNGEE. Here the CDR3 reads CASSQASGGAWETQYF. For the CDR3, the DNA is TGTGCCAGCAGCCAAGCTAGCGGGGGGGCCTGGGAGACCCAGTACTTC.

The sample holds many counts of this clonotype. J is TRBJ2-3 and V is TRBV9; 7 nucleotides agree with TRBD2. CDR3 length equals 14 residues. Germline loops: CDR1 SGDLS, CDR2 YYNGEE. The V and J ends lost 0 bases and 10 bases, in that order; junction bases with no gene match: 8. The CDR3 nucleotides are TGTGCCAGCAGCGTAGGGCCGGGAGGTTTGGCGCAGTATTTT. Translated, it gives CASSVGPGGLAQYF.

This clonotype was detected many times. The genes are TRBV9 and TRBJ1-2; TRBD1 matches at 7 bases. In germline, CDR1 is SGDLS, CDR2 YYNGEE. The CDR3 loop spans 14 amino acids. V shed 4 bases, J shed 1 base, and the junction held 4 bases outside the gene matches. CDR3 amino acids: CASSRGTVNYGYTF. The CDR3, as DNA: TGTGCCAGCAGCAGAGGGACAGTTAACTATGGCTACACCTTC.

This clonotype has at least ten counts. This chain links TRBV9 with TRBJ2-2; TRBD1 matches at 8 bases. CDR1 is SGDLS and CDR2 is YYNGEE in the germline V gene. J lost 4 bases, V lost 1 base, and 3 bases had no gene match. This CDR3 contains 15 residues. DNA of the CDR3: TGTGCCAGCAGCGTACAGGGGGCGGGCACCGGGGAGCTGTTTTTT. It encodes CASSVQGAGTGELFF.